The next 19 T cell receptor beta chains were all read from a single sample in a study of blood T cell repertoires in COVID-19. TCRdb's table, derived via immunoSEQ multiplex PCR, lists solely in-frame clones and lacks some. This sample has approximately 250,000 clones, with approximately 80% found just once. Sequenced: peripheral blood. Receptors originate from a woman aged 60 to 75 with active or convalescent COVID-19.

Here the CDR3 reads CASSLVIGTGGDLREQYF. The CDR3 region has the DNA TGTGCCAGCAGCTTAGTTATAGGGACAGGGGGCGACCTGAGGGAGCAGTACTTC. The chain recombines TRBV7-9 with TRBJ2-7, with 12 bases fitting TRBD1. The CDR3 consists of 18 residues. Germline V gene lookup returns CDR1 SEHNR and CDR2 FQNEAQ (reference sequence). The V segment lost 1 base and the J segment 7 bases; nucleotides outside the gene matches: 14.

Concerning this clone itself: Other nucleotide sequences from this sample produce the same CDR3. This chain links TRBV5-1 with TRBJ2-3, with D perhaps TRBD1 (5 bases). This CDR3 is built from 15 residues. V was cut by 0 bases and J by 3 bases, with 11 bases left in between. CDR1 is SGHRS and CDR2 is YFSETQ in the germline V gene. CDR3 amino acids: CASSLEGRVTDTQYF. Written as DNA, the CDR3 is TGCGCCAGCAGCTTGGAGGGCAGGGTTACAGATACGCAGTATTTT.

The chain is built from TRBV4-1 and TRBJ1-4, with 7 nucleotides matching TRBD1. Germline values: CDR1 MGHRA, CDR2 YSYEKL. The CDR3 spans 14 residues. V trimming: 5 bases; J trimming: 8 bases; junction bases outside the gene matches: 8. Here the CDR3 DNA reads TGCGCCAGCAGCTCCTTGGACAGGAACGAAAAACTGTTTTTT. It encodes CASSSLDRNEKLFF.

The rearrangement links TRBV5-1 to TRBJ2-3; 7 bases align to TRBD2. Germline lookup yields CDR1 SGHRS and CDR2 YFSETQ. This CDR3 has 14 residues. J was trimmed by 0 bases and V by 4 bases; bases with no gene match: 2. The CDR3 nucleotides are TGCGCCAGCAGCAGCGGGGTGAGCACAGATACGCAGTATTTT. Amino acids: CASSSGVSTDTQYF. Full variable domain (missing parts from reference TRBV5-1 and TRBJ2-3): KAGVTQTPRYLIKTRGQQVTLSCSPISGHRSVSWYQQTPGQGLQFLFEYFSETQRNKGNFPGRFSGRQFSNSRSEMNVSTLELGDSALYLCASSSGVSTDTQYFGPGTRLTVL.

The chain is built from TRBV7-2 and TRBJ2-1, with D possibly being TRBD2 (6 bases). Germline CDR1 SGHTA, CDR2 FQGNSA. V lost 5 bases, J lost 15 bases, and 20 bases lay in between. This CDR3 comprises 13 residues. This CDR3 is CASSREGTAFPFF. The CDR3 DNA sequence: TGTGCCAGCAGCCGCGAAGGGACTGCGTTCCCGTTCTTC.

The CDR3 nucleotides read TGTGCCTCCTCTGGAGGGGTGAATCAGCCCCAGCATTTT. This sequence encodes CASSGGVNQPQHF. The chain joins TRBV2 to TRBJ1-5, with D possibly TRBD1 on 5 matching bases. V lost 11 bases and J lost 4, with 15 bases in between. The germline CDR1 and CDR2 sequences are SNHLY and FYNNEI. The CDR3 is 13 residues long.

V and J are TRBV4-2 and TRBJ2-1, with D possibly matching TRBD2 (7 bases). V dropped 4 bases and J dropped 0 bases, with 13 bases sitting between them. The CDR3 has 16 residues. The germline V gene has CDR1 LGHNA and CDR2 YNFKEQ. The CDR3 region has the DNA TGTGCCAGCAGCCGGGGGGGCGGGGCCTCCTACAATGAGCAGTTCTTC. Its translation: CASSRGGGASYNEQFF.

The chain carries TRBV11-3 and TRBJ1-6; D might be TRBD1 (6 bases). The CDR3 length is 15 residues. Germline CDR1 reads SGHNT; CDR2 reads YENEEA. Trimming left V 3 bases short and J 4 bases short, with 10 bases between. CDR3 in DNA: TGTGCCAGCAGCTTGGAACAGGGTTATAATTCACCCCTCCACTTT. Translating it yields CASSLEQGYNSPLHF.

J is TRBJ2-2 and V is TRBV11-3, with D tentatively TRBD2 (5 bases). Germline lookup yields CDR1 SGHNT and CDR2 YENEEA. The CDR3 covers 13 residues. V lost 2 bases to trimming and J lost 7 bases, with 8 bases between them. CDR3 amino acids: CASSLTRDGELFF. CDR3 bases: TGTGCCAGCAGCTTAACCCGGGACGGGGAGCTGTTTTTT.

The gene calls are TRBV6-6 and TRBJ1-2; 9 bases are a match to TRBD1. The V segment lost 2 bases and the J segment 3 bases; nucleotides outside the gene matches: 4. Germline lookup yields CDR1 MNHNY and CDR2 SVGAGI (reference sequence). The CDR3 runs 15 residues. CDR3 sequence reads: CASSYGTGFDYGYTF. The DNA of the CDR3 is TGTGCCAGCAGTTACGGGACAGGGTTTGACTATGGCTACACCTTC.

V usage is TRBV6-4 and J usage is TRBJ1-1, with no clear D. Trimming pared 6 bases from V and 3 bases from J, leaving 11 bases between. CDR3 length: 13 residues. From germline, CDR1 is MRHNA and CDR2 SNTAGT. CDR3 sequence: CASSLQVHTEAFF. The CDR3 bases are TGTGCCAGCAGCCTGCAGGTCCACACTGAAGCTTTCTTT.

This chain joins TRBV9 and TRBJ2-1; 7 bases align to TRBD2. The V segment lost 3 bases and the J segment 2 bases; nucleotides outside the gene matches: 8. This CDR3 region has 16 residues. From germline, CDR1 is SGDLS and CDR2 YYNGEE. CDR3 amino acids: CASSALGAGAYNEQFF. The CDR3 DNA follows: TGTGCCAGCAGCGCCCTTGGGGCGGGAGCCTACAATGAGCAGTTCTTC.

The rearrangement joins TRBV18 to TRBJ2-1; weak D call: TRBD1 (5 bases). The germline V gene has CDR1 KGHSH and CDR2 LQKENI. The CDR3 sequence is 13 residues long. V dropped 6 bases and J dropped 8 bases, with 14 bases sitting between them. The CDR3 DNA reads TGTGCCAGCTCTTTAATCCAGGGCCATGAGCAGTTCTTC. Translated: CASSLIQGHEQFF.

The genes are TRBV30 and TRBJ2-1, with D possibly matching TRBD2 (6 bases). Germline V lookup: CDR1 GTSNPN, CDR2 SVGIG (reference sequence). Trimming left V 0 bases short and J 0 bases short, with 15 bases between. The CDR3 is 17 amino acids. Here the CDR3 DNA reads TGTGCCTGGAGTGTACTACGGGGGAAAAGCTCCTACAATGAGCAGTTCTTC. Its translation: CAWSVLRGKSSYNEQFF.

V and J are TRBV27 and TRBJ2-4, with a weak D call TRBD1 (5 bases). The CDR3 has 16 amino acids. V was trimmed by 2 bases and J by 4 bases, leaving 15 bases between them. Per the germline V gene, CDR1 is MNHEY and CDR2 is SMNVEV (reference sequence). The CDR3 loop is CASSLRRVGVKNIQYF. The CDR3 nucleotides read TGTGCCAGCAGTTTACGCCGGGTAGGGGTTAAAAACATTCAGTACTTC.

This clone has a handful of counts. The chain employs TRBV5-4 and TRBJ2-3, with TRBD2 matching over 14 bases. The CDR3 spans 16 residues. Trimming took 4 bases from V and 8 from J; bases not matched to a gene: 9. Per germline, CDR1 SGHNT and CDR2 YYREEE (reference sequence). CDR3 in amino acids: CASSLRTSGGQGTQYF. The CDR3 DNA sequence: TGTGCCAGCAGCCTACGGACTAGCGGGGGGCAGGGTACGCAGTATTTT.

The chain uses TRBV27 and TRBJ2-3; 8 nucleotides agree with TRBD1. J was trimmed by 4 bases and V by 1 base; bases with no gene match: 7. The CDR3 length is 16 residues. Germline-derived CDR1 and CDR2 are MNHEY and SMNVEV (reference sequence). The DNA of the CDR3 is TGTGCCAGCAGTTTATTAGGGACAGGAGGGGCAGATACGCAGTATTTT. Protein product: CASSLLGTGGADTQYF.

For the CDR3, the DNA is TGTGCCTGGAGTCGGGGACAGGGGCTGAACACTGAAGCTTTCTTT. It specifies CAWSRGQGLNTEAFF. The V call is TRBV30, the J call TRBJ1-1, with 10 bases fitting TRBD1. CDR3 size: 15 residues. CDR1 and CDR2 (germline): GTSNPN, SVGIG (reference sequence). Unmatched junction bases numbered 3, after V lost 2 bases and J lost 0 bases.

CDR3 sequence (DNA): TGTGCCAGCAGCGTAGGGGGACAGGTCTCTGGAAACACCATATATTTT. It encodes CASSVGGQVSGNTIYF. The rearrangement joins TRBV9 to TRBJ1-3; 8 nucleotides align to TRBD1. The V and J ends lost 0 bases and 0 bases, in that order; junction bases with no gene match: 2. The CDR3 length is 16 residues. The germline CDR1 and CDR2 sequences are SGDLS and YYNGEE.